Listed below are T cell receptor beta chains from one sample, sequenced in a study of shared clonotypes between healthy human individuals. Sequencing was performed with immunoSEQ multiplex PCR; in TCRdb, only in-frame clones are kept and a portion is missing. The top ten hold about 0.36% of the sample, which has over 2 million clones, about nine tenths seen once. The sequencing input was naive CD4+ T cells from PBMCs. The receptors were sampled from a young man in good health. Some clones in this sample may be carry-over from other donors' samples. The conserved cysteine and the conserved F or W are not part of the CDR3 here.

length	V	CDR3
12	TRBV4-2	ASSRAASSYEQY
13	TRBV11-1	ASSLVGGDSYEQY
13	TRBV2	ASTYQARVNTEAF
12	TRBV18	ASSPNLGRDEQF
13	TRBV5-3	ASSPGLASSYEQY
13	TRBV10-3	AISEGDRATDTQY
13	TRBV5-1	ASSFTGTANTEAF
14	TRBV5-1	ASSLGGQGGTETQY
12	TRBV28	ASSFGRNYNEQF
18	TRBV23-1	ASSQSGAPEGAPSSYEQY
15	TRBV7-9	ASSRGLAGLLTDTQY
12	TRBV5-1	ASSLDPGEETQY
13	TRBV4-1	ASSQAGLTTGELF
11	TRBV5-4	ASNHNRGAEAF
11	TRBV30	AWRMTAQNEQY
14	TRBV6-5	ASSYSPTRVSAEAF
10	TRBV28	ASSGTVTEAF
12	TRBV7-2	ASSARGLYNEQF
12	TRBV11-2	ASSLVPDNYGYT
15	TRBV14	ASSQDWFDRAWKGYT
14	TRBV30	AWRGVAGYSYNEQF
12	TRBV29-1	SVIKGAGNYGYT
12	TRBV6-5	ARWESVFWETQY
11	TRBV29-1	SVSPTGFGELF
11	TRBV6-5	ASSYPAGGEQY
12	TRBV5-1	ASSLAGQGEEQF
13	TRBV7-9	ASSPRTGDYYGYT
14	TRBV6-5	ASSYSYTASLEKLF
15	TRBV5-1	ASSSGTSGSVTDTQY
12	TRBV7-3	ASSLNNADPAQY
14	TRBV11-2	ASSLEGAGNYNEQF
11	TRBV6-5	ASSPGVGQPQH
13	TRBV6-6	ASSGDDRGNYGYT
12	TRBV7-8	ASSSGLAEETQY
12	TRBV9	ASSVRGTGNTIY